This TCR beta chain was documented in a study of T cell repertoires in cytomegalovirus infection. TCRdb passed the reads through MiXCR, listing each CDR3 protein once. The sample shows about half a million distinct CDR3 sequences, roughly a third of them seen only once. This CDR3 region has 14 residues. The germline CDR1 and CDR2 sequences are SGHVS and FNYEAQ. The trim removed 4 bases at V and 5 bases at J, leaving 3 bases unmatched. At least ten counts were recorded for this clonotype. What it recognizes is unknown. The sample here was cultured PBMCs, taken from culture after CMV antigen stimulation. The source is a human donor in good health (CMV status not recorded). Some clones in this sample may be carry-over from other donors' samples. The rearrangement uses TRBV7-6 and TRBJ1-4, with 8 bases lining up with TRBD1. In DNA form, the CDR3 reads TGTGCCAGCAGCTCCCGACAGGGGAATGAAAAACTGTTTTTT. Its translation: CASSSRQGNEKLFF.